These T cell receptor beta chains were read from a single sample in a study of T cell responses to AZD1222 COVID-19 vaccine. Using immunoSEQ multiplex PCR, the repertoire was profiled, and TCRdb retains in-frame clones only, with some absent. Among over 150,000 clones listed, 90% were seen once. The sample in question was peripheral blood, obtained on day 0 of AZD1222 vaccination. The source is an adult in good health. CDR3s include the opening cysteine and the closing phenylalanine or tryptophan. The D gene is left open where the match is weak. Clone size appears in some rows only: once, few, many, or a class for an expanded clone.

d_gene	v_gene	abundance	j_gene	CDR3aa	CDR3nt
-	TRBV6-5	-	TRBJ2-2	CASRTTNTGELFF	TGTGCCAGCCGGACAACAAACACCGGGGAGCTGTTTTTT
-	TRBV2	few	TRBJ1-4	CASSEGTTHGATTNEKLFF	TGTGCCAGCAGTGAAGGCACCACCCATGGGGCTACAACTAATGAAAAACTGTTTTTT
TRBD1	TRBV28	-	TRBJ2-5	CASSFQGAGETQYF	TGTGCCAGCAGTTTCCAGGGGGCGGGGGAGACCCAGTACTTC
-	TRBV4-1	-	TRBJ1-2	CASSHPQRGIYGYTF	TGCGCCAGCAGCCACCCTCAGCGGGGAATCTATGGCTACACCTTC
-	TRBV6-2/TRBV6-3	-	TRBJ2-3	CASSYSRSNTDTQYF	TGTGCCAGCAGTTACTCTAGGAGTAACACAGATACGCAGTATTTT
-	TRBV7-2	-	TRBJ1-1	CASSTMTPAGTEAFF	TGTGCCAGCAGCACGATGACCCCGGCGGGCACTGAAGCTTTCTTT
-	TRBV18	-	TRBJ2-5	CASSPSQNSKGQTQYF	TGTGCCAGCTCACCATCCCAAAATTCCAAAGGGCAGACCCAGTACTTC
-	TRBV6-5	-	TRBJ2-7	CASSYSGQSYEQYF	TGTGCCAGCAGTTACTCCGGACAGTCCTACGAGCAGTACTTC
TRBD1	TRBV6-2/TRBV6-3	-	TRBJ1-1	CASSLGGISEAFF	TGTGCCAGCAGTCTAGGGGGCATCTCTGAAGCTTTCTTT
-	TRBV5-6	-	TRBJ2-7	CASSLFAQGFAGPSYEQYF	TGTGCCAGCAGCTTGTTCGCGCAGGGTTTTGCGGGGCCCTCCTACGAGCAGTACTTC
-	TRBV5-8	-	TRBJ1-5	CASSLAQPQHF	TGTGCCAGCAGCTTGGCTCAGCCCCAGCATTTT
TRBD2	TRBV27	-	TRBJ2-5	CASSLTAGALRAQETQYF	TGTGCCAGCAGTTTAACAGCGGGGGCATTAAGGGCCCAAGAGACCCAGTACTTC
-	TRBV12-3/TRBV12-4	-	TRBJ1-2	CASSPRRGEGYTF	TGTGCCAGCAGCCCTCGACGAGGAGAGGGCTACACCTTC
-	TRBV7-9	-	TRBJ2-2	CANDQGRGGELFF	TGTGCCAACGACCAGGGGCGAGGCGGGGAGCTGTTTTTT
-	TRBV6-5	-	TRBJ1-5	CASPPQGNQPQHF	TGTGCCAGCCCCCCTCAGGGCAATCAGCCCCAGCATTTT
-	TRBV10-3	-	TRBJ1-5	CAISSPYSNQPQHF	TGTGCCATCAGTTCCCCATATAGCAATCAGCCCCAGCATTTT
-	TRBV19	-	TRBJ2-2	CASSGRANRNILTGELFF	TGTGCCAGTTCGGGCAGGGCAAATCGGAATATCCTAACCGGGGAGCTGTTTTTT
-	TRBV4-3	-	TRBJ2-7	CASSQGGGAYEQYF	TGCGCCAGCAGCCAAGGCGGGGGCGCCTACGAGCAGTACTTC
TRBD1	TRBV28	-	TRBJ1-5	CASSWEQGAVYQPQHF	TGTGCCAGCAGTTGGGAACAGGGGGCTGTTTATCAGCCCCAGCATTTT
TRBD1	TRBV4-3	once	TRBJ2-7	CASSQEGAKPGTGGRSSYEQYF	TGCGCCAGCAGCCAAGAGGGAGCAAAACCCGGGACAGGGGGAAGGAGCTCCTACGAGCAGTACTTC
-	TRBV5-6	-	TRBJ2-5	CASSKYGTVQTQYF	TGTGCCAGCAGCAAATACGGGACCGTCCAGACCCAGTACTTC
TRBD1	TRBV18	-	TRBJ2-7	CASSPGTGKGYEQYF	TGTGCCAGCTCACCAGGGACAGGGAAGGGGTACGAGCAGTACTTC
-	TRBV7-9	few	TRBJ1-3	CASSSYRQFPGNTIYF	TGTGCCAGCAGCTCTTATCGACAGTTCCCTGGAAACACCATATATTTT
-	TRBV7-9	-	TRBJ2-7	CASSEGYEQYF	TGTGCCAGCAGCGAAGGATACGAGCAGTACTTC
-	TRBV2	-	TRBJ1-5	CASRPDSENQPQHF	TGTGCCAGCAGACCCGACAGTGAGAATCAGCCCCAGCATTTT
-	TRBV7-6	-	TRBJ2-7	CASSSVGGGSYEQYF	TGTGCCAGCAGCTCGGTCGGAGGGGGCTCCTACGAGCAGTACTTC
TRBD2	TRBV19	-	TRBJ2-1	CASSIPRASGSSVSPQFF	TGTGCCAGTAGTATTCCTCGGGCGAGCGGGAGCTCCGTTAGTCCACAGTTCTTC
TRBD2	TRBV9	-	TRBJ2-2	CASSPTSGRADTGELFF	TGTGCCAGCAGCCCAACTAGCGGGAGGGCCGACACCGGGGAGCTGTTTTTT
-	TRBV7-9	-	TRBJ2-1	CASSQQYNEQFF	TGTGCCAGCAGCCAACAATACAATGAGCAGTTCTTC
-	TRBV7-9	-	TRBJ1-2	CASSFGGGAEGYTF	TGTGCCAGCAGCTTTGGTGGGGGGGCTGAAGGCTACACCTTC
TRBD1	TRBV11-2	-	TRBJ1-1	CASSLTGTGNTEAFF	TGTGCCAGCAGCCTAACCGGGACAGGGAACACTGAAGCTTTCTTT
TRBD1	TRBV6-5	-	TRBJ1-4	CASRSGTVNEKLFF	TGTGCCAGCAGGTCCGGGACAGTTAATGAAAAACTGTTTTTT
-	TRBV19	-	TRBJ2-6	CASSTGQSGANVLTF	TGTGCCAGTAGTACCGGACAGTCTGGGGCCAACGTCCTGACTTTC
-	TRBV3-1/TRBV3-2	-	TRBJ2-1	CASSQRLAEQFF	TGTGCCAGCAGCCAGAGATTGGCTGAGCAGTTCTTC
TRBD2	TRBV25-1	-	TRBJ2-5	CASSEFGLAGGQQETQYF	TGTGCCAGCAGTGAATTCGGACTAGCGGGGGGTCAACAAGAGACCCAGTACTTC
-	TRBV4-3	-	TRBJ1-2	CASSQEETVGYGYTF	TGCGCCAGCAGCCAAGAAGAGACAGTCGGCTATGGCTACACCTTC
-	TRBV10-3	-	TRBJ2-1	CATATGGGSSFF	TGTGCCACCGCCACGGGGGGCGGGTCCTCGTTCTTC
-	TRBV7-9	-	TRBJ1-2	CASNLPDSYGYTF	TGTGCCAGCAACCTCCCGGACAGCTATGGCTACACCTTC
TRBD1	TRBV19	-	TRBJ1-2	CASRGQATYGYTF	TGTGCCAGTAGGGGACAGGCTACCTATGGCTACACCTTC
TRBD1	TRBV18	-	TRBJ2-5	CASSPGTGALRETQYF	TGTGCCAGCTCACCGGGGACAGGGGCACTAAGAGAGACCCAGTACTTC
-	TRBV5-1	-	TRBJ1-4	CASSLVGIQEEKLFF	TGCGCCAGCAGCTTGGTTGGGATACAAGAGGAAAAACTGTTTTTT
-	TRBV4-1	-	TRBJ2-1	CASSPAGGNTLDTFYNEQFF	TGCGCCAGCAGCCCCGCCGGCGGAAACACTTTAGATACCTTCTACAATGAGCAGTTCTTC
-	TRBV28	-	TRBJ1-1	CASVPAARTTEAFF	TGTGCCAGCGTGCCGGCAGCTCGAACGACTGAAGCTTTCTTT
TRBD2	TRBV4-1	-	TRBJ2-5	CASSQTTSGWETQYF	TGCGCCAGCAGCCAAACGACTAGCGGATGGGAGACCCAGTACTTC
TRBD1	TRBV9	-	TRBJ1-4	CASSPRDRGSTNEKLFF	TGTGCCAGCAGCCCCCGGGACAGGGGATCTACTAATGAAAAACTGTTTTTT
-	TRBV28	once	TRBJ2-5	CASSSDDKTQYF	TGTGCCAGCAGTTCCGATGATAAGACCCAGTACTTC
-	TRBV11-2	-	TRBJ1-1	CASSLRESVEAFF	TGTGCCAGCAGCTTAAGGGAGTCGGTCGAAGCTTTCTTT
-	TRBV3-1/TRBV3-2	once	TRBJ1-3	CASSFRLSLSGNTIYF	TGTGCCAGCAGTTTCAGACTGAGCCTCTCTGGAAACACCATATATTTT
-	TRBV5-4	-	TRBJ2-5	CASSFQSQRKETQYF	TGTGCCAGCAGCTTTCAATCACAGAGAAAAGAGACCCAGTACTTC
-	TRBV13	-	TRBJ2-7	CASSSPSSLRADEQYF	TGTGCCAGCAGCTCACCCTCTAGCCTACGGGCTGACGAGCAGTACTTC
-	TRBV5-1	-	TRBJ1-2	CASNPGDPNYGYTF	TGCGCCAGCAACCCAGGGGACCCTAACTATGGCTACACCTTC
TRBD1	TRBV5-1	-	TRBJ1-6	CASSFLGTAFSNSPLHF	TGCGCCAGCAGCTTTTTAGGGACAGCCTTTTCCAATTCACCCCTCCACTTT
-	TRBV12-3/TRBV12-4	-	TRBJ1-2	CASSSRQGNGYTF	TGTGCCAGCAGTTCCCGCCAGGGGAATGGCTACACCTTC